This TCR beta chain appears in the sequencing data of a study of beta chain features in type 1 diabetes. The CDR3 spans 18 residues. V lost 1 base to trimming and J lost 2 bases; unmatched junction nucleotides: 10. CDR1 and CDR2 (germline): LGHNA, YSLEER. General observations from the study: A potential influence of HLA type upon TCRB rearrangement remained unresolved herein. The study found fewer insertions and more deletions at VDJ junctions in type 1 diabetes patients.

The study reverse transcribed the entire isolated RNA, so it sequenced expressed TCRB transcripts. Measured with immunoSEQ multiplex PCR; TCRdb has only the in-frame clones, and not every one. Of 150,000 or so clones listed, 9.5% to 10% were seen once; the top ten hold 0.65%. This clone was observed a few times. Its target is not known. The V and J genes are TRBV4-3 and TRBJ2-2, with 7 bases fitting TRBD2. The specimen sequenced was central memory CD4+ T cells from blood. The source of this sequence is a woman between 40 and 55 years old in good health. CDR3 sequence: CASSQVAGRGINTGELFF. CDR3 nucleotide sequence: TGCGCCAGCAGCCAAGTGGCTGGGCGGGGGATCAACACCGGGGAGCTGTTTTTT.